The 30 T cell receptor beta chains below were found in one sample sequenced in a study of blood T cell repertoires in COVID-19. The method was immunoSEQ multiplex PCR; TCRdb's version includes in-frame clones alone and lacks a portion of them. The sample has over 200,000 clones, more than 65% seen once. The sample taken for sequencing was peripheral blood. The receptor source for this set is a man aged 40-49 years who had recovered from COVID-19.

V usage is TRBV18 and J usage is TRBJ2-7; D unclear. CDR1 KGHSH and CDR2 LQKENI come from the germline V gene. V dropped 3 bases and J dropped 2 bases, with 11 bases sitting between them. The CDR3 sequence is 14 residues long. The CDR3: CASSPLGGAYEQYF. The CDR3 bases are TGTGCCAGCTCACCTCTCGGCGGCGCCTACGAGCAGTACTTC.

The rearrangement joins TRBV7-2 to TRBJ1-5; D remains ambiguous. V was shortened by 7 bases and J by 7 bases, with 14 bases between the two germline ends. Germline values: CDR1 SGHTA, CDR2 FQGNSA. The CDR3 runs to 13 residues. The chain's CDR3 is CASTSDNGQPQHF. The CDR3 nucleotides read TGTGCCAGCACCTCTGACAATGGGCAGCCCCAGCATTTT.

This rearrangement joins TRBV9 to TRBJ2-7; maybe TRBD1 (6 bases). The germline gives CDR1 SGDLS, CDR2 YYNGEE. Between the trimmed V and J ends, which lost 3 bases and 4 bases, there was a span of 20 bases. This CDR3 is built from 16 residues. The CDR3: CASSALPGQRFYEQYF. The CDR3 bases are TGTGCCAGCAGCGCACTCCCGGGACAAAGATTTTACGAGCAGTACTTC.

This rearrangement joins TRBV2 to TRBJ1-6; 7 bases agree with TRBD1. Germline V gene sequence: CDR1 SNHLY, CDR2 FYNNEI. The CDR3 spans 17 residues. V lost 7 bases and J lost 0; bases outside the gene matches: 9. The CDR3 here is CASINRGFSSYNSPLHF. CDR3 DNA sequence: TGTGCCAGCATTAACAGGGGCTTTAGCTCCTATAATTCACCCCTCCACTTT.

This clone was counted a few times. This chain uses TRBV4-3 with TRBJ2-5; 7 bases agree with TRBD2. V trimming: 3 bases; J trimming: 2 bases; junction bases outside the gene matches: 6. CDR3 size: 15 residues. Germline loops: CDR1 LGHNA, CDR2 YSLEER. CDR3 sequence: CASSQSRGGQETQYF. CDR3 coding DNA: TGCGCCAGCAGCCAGTCCCGGGGAGGGCAAGAGACCCAGTACTTC.

The V gene is TRBV15, the J gene TRBJ1-2, with 10 bases that match TRBD1. The CDR3 has 17 amino acids. Germline loops: CDR1 LNHNV, CDR2 YYDKDF (reference sequence). The junction had 10 bases not matched to a gene; V was cut back by 2 bases and J by 4 bases. CDR3 nucleotides: TGTGCCACCAGCAGACCGGGACAGGGGCCGGGAGGCTATGGCTACACCTTC. It translates to CATSRPGQGPGGYGYTF.

The gene calls are TRBV7-2 and TRBJ2-7; TRBD2 aligns across 12 bases. V gave up 7 bases and J gave up 2 bases; unmatched junction bases: 6. Germline lookup yields CDR1 SGHTA and CDR2 FQGNSA. CDR3 length: 15 residues. The CDR3 coding sequence is TGTGCCAGCAACGAACTAGCGGGAGGAACCTACGAGCAGTACTTC. This encodes CASNELAGGTYEQYF.

J is TRBJ1-3 and V is TRBV5-6; tentatively, D is TRBD1 (5 bases). V lost 6 bases, J lost 3 bases, and 10 bases lay in between. Germline CDR1 reads SGHDT; CDR2 reads YYEEEE. There are 13 residues in the CDR3. CDR3 coding DNA: TGTGCCAGCACCCCAGACAGTGGAAACACCATATATTTT. Translation gives CASTPDSGNTIYF.

This chain links TRBV10-1 with TRBJ2-7; possibly TRBD1 for D (6 bases). This CDR3 region has 15 residues. V lost 7 bases, J lost 0 bases, and 16 bases lay in between. In germline, CDR1 is WNHNN, CDR2 SYGVQD (reference sequence). CDR3 in DNA: TGCGCCAGCAACCCAACAGGGCCTCACTCCTACGAGCAGTACTTC. Encoded protein: CASNPTGPHSYEQYF.

The CDR3 coding sequence is TGTGCCAGCAGTTTATCAAGGGGTAGTGGGACCCAGTACTTC. Amino acids: CASSLSRGSGTQYF. The V call is TRBV27, the J call TRBJ2-5; a weak D match, TRBD1 (5 bases). CDR3 length: 14 amino acids. CDR1 and CDR2 (germline): MNHEY, SMNVEV (reference sequence). The germline V and J ends were trimmed by 0 bases and 7 bases, with 12 bases remaining between them.

The chain carries TRBV3-1 (or the pseudogene TRBV3-2) and TRBJ2-1; 7 nucleotides align to TRBD2. The CDR3 extends over 17 amino acids. CDR1 is LGHDT, CDR2 YNNKEL, per germline (reference sequence). J was trimmed by 7 bases and V by 1 base; bases with no gene match: 13. CDR3 sequence reads: CASSQGTGGRGGNEQFF. The DNA of the CDR3 is TGTGCCAGCAGCCAAGGGACTGGCGGGAGAGGAGGAAATGAGCAGTTCTTC.

The rearrangement links TRBV18 to TRBJ1-2; no reliable D call. The CDR3 contains 15 residues. CDR1 KGHSH and CDR2 LQKENI come from the germline V gene. V was trimmed by 3 bases and J by 6 bases, leaving 17 bases between them. CDR3 nucleotide sequence: TGTGCCAGCTCACCCTTACAGTCTCGGTCCAATGGCTACACCTTC. Translated, it gives CASSPLQSRSNGYTF.

The CDR3: CASSHKQGTPYGYTF. The CDR3 DNA follows: TGTGCCAGCTCACACAAACAGGGAACTCCTTATGGCTACACCTTC. V is TRBV18 and J is TRBJ1-2; the D gene is possibly TRBD1 (6 bases). The CDR3 covers 15 residues. The V end was cut by 4 bases, the J end by 5 bases, with 17 bases between. Germline CDR1 KGHSH, CDR2 LQKENI.

This clone has only a few counts. The chain couples TRBV12-3 or TRBV12-4 to TRBJ2-7; weak D call: TRBD1 (6 bases). This CDR3 has 13 amino acids. V was pared by 5 bases and J by 4 bases, with 12 bases between. CDR3 loop: CASSSRDTYEQYF. The DNA of the CDR3 is TGTGCCAGCAGTAGTCGGGACACTTACGAGCAGTACTTC.

The chain has TRBV5-1 and TRBJ2-3; 13 bases are shared with TRBD2. The V and J ends lost 4 bases and 6 bases, in that order; junction bases with no gene match: 8. Germline CDR1 and CDR2: SGHRS and YFSETQ. The CDR3 covers 16 residues. Written as DNA, the CDR3 is TGCGCCAGCAGCCCTATTACTAGCGGGGGGGCCGATACGCAGTATTTT. This encodes CASSPITSGGADTQYF.

The CDR3, as DNA: TGCGCCAGCAGCCACTTCCCGGGACTACCAAGCACAGATACGCAGTATTTT. Residues: CASSHFPGLPSTDTQYF. The V call is TRBV4-3, the J call TRBJ2-3, with 7 bases identical to TRBD2. J lost 0 bases, V lost 3 bases, and 9 bases had no gene match. The CDR3 covers 17 residues. Per the germline V gene, CDR1 is LGHNA and CDR2 is YSLEER.

This clone was counted a single time. The chain is built from TRBV19 and TRBJ2-7; 8 bases are shared with TRBD1. The CDR3 length is 15 residues. Trimming cost V 5 bases and J 3 bases; bases outside gene matches: 9. CDR1 is LNHDA and CDR2 is SQIVND in the germline V gene (reference sequence). The CDR3 sequence: CASSQGALPIYEQYF. The DNA for the CDR3 is TGTGCCAGTAGTCAGGGGGCCCTCCCAATCTACGAGCAGTACTTC.

The chain couples TRBV2 to TRBJ1-4, with D perhaps TRBD1 (5 bases). Germline values: CDR1 SNHLY, CDR2 FYNNEI. Trimming removed 0 bases at V and 7 bases at J, with 9 bases between. The CDR3 has 14 amino acids. The CDR3 spells CASSEAQGGEKLFF. CDR3 nucleotide sequence: TGTGCCAGCAGTGAAGCTCAGGGAGGTGAAAAACTGTTTTTT.

V is TRBV7-2 and J is TRBJ2-1; 7 bases agree with TRBD1. V dropped 2 bases and J dropped 9; count of bases not matched to a gene: 10. The CDR3 consists of 15 residues. Looked up from germline, CDR1 is SGHTA and CDR2 is FQGNSA. CDR3 loop: CASSLMGQPGAEQFF. CDR3 bases: TGTGCCAGCAGCTTAATGGGACAGCCAGGGGCTGAGCAGTTCTTC.

A remark on this clone: A much larger clone differs from this one at a single base, so this may be a read error. The V call is TRBV24-1, the J call TRBJ1-5; D remains unclear. The V and J ends lost 5 bases and 7 bases respectively, with 17 bases between them. This CDR3 has 15 amino acids. Germline CDR1 and CDR2: KGHDR and SFDVKD. CDR3 region: CATSGQPRYWQPQHF. CDR3 sequence (DNA): TGTGCCACCAGTGGGCAGCCGAGGTATTGGCAGCCCCAGCATTTT.

The chain uses TRBV2 and TRBJ1-4; 12 bases map to TRBD1. The CDR3 is made up of 15 amino acids. Germline-derived CDR1 and CDR2 are SNHLY and FYNNEI. Trimming at V came to 5 bases and at J to 11 bases, leaving 9 bases not matched to a gene. Here the CDR3 DNA reads TGTGCCAGCAGTCTTCCGGGACAGGGGGCCGTGAAACTGTTTTTT. Protein: CASSLPGQGAVKLFF.

This chain connects TRBV13 to TRBJ2-5, with D possibly matching TRBD1 (6 bases). The germline gives CDR1 PRHDT, CDR2 FYEKMQ (reference sequence). There are 16 residues in the CDR3. Trimming shortened V by 5 bases and J by 2 bases, and 18 bases separated the two germline ends. The CDR3 is CASSPAGTRPQETQYF. The CDR3, as DNA: TGTGCCAGCAGCCCGGCCGGGACACGACCTCAAGAGACCCAGTACTTC.

The rearrangement joins TRBV5-1 to TRBJ2-7, with TRBD2 identical over 11 bases. CDR1 SGHRS and CDR2 YFSETQ come from the germline V gene. The CDR3 loop spans 15 amino acids. Trimming took 5 bases from V and 1 from J; bases not matched to a gene: 5. The CDR3 reads CASRTTSGTSYEQYF. The CDR3, as DNA: TGCGCCAGCAGGACGACTAGCGGGACTTCCTACGAGCAGTACTTC.

This chain links TRBV7-9 with TRBJ1-4; the D is unclear. CDR3 length: 12 residues. Germline CDR1 and CDR2: SEHNR and FQNEAQ (reference sequence). V was trimmed by 4 bases and J by 11 bases, leaving 11 bases between them. The DNA for the CDR3 is TGTGCCAGCAGCTCCAGGTTCGACAAACTGTTTTTT. It encodes CASSSRFDKLFF. The whole variable domain, filled in from reference TRBV7-9 and TRBJ1-4, reads DTGVSQNPRHKITKRGQNVTFRCDPISEHNRLYWYRQTLGQGPEFLTYFQNEAQLEKSRLLSDRFSAERPKGSFSTLEIQRTEQGDSAMYLCASSSRFDKLFFGSGTQLSVL.

The chain employs TRBV27 and TRBJ2-7; TRBD1 might be the D (6 bases). CDR1 is MNHEY, CDR2 SMNVEV, per germline (reference sequence). This CDR3 contains 13 residues. V was shortened by 6 bases and J by 5 bases, with 14 bases between the two germline ends. The CDR3 nucleotides read TGTGCCAGCAGACTTTTAGGACAGAACGAGCAGTACTTC. Encoded protein: CASRLLGQNEQYF.

The rearrangement links TRBV12-3 or TRBV12-4 to TRBJ1-1; D remains unclear. V lost 2 bases to trimming and J lost 6 bases, with 7 bases between them. CDR3 size: 12 residues. The CDR3 region is CASSLPPAEAFF. The DNA of the CDR3 is TGTGCCAGCAGTTTACCCCCGGCTGAAGCTTTCTTT.

This chain joins TRBV19 and TRBJ2-1, with a weak D call TRBD2 (6 bases). The CDR3 sequence is 12 residues long. V was trimmed by 9 bases and J by 2 bases, leaving 8 bases between them. Per germline, CDR1 LNHDA and CDR2 SQIVND (reference sequence). The CDR3 region is CASGTPYNEQFF. The CDR3 nucleotides are TGTGCCAGCGGGACTCCCTACAATGAGCAGTTCTTC.

J is TRBJ2-3 and V is TRBV10-3; D is unresolved. The CDR3 is 13 amino acids. Trimming removed 4 bases from V and 2 bases from J, with 7 bases in between. Germline V gene data show CDR1 as ENHRY and CDR2 as SYGVKD. The DNA for the CDR3 is TGTGCCATCAGTGCTCTAGTCACAGATACGCAGTATTTT. This codes for CAISALVTDTQYF.

V and J are TRBV6-5 and TRBJ1-2, with a possible D match to TRBD1 (5 bases). V was cut by 2 bases and J by 0 bases, with 10 bases left in between. Looked up from germline, CDR1 is MNHEY and CDR2 is SVGAGI. The CDR3 consists of 15 residues. The DNA of the CDR3 is TGTGCCAGCAGTTACCGCGGACAACCTAACTATGGCTACACCTTC. Translation gives CASSYRGQPNYGYTF.

This rearrangement joins TRBV12-3 or TRBV12-4 to TRBJ1-5; D remains unclear. The CDR3 totals 13 residues. Trimming cost V 3 bases and J 5 bases, with 8 bases left between them. In DNA, the CDR3 is TGTGCCAGCAGTTTTTCTCGGGATCAGCCCCAGCATTTT. The encoded protein is CASSFSRDQPQHF.